These 17 T cell receptor beta chains originate from one sample sequenced in a study of blood T cell repertoires in COVID-19 (dated by TCRdb to the early 2020s). The protocol used for the library was the immunoSEQ multiplex PCR assay. Drawn from immuneACCESS, this table holds only the in-frame rearrangements with V and J called that TCRdb kept. Clones are partly lost; checked studies trace under half to an unresolved V gene and leave the rest unexplained. A total of more than 85,000 clones appear in this sample, about 91% of them only once. The biggest ten clones account for about 2% of the sample. The sequenced material came from peripheral blood. These TCRs come from a middle-aged man with COVID-19, enrolled during active disease.

The chain is built from TRBV29-1 and TRBJ1-5; weak D call: TRBD1 (5 bases). This CDR3 spans 13 amino acids. The V end lost 2 bases, the J end lost 4 bases, and 9 bases lay between the germline ends. The germline V gene has CDR1 SQVTM and CDR2 ANQGSEA. The CDR3 protein is CSVEWGVNQPQHF. The CDR3 DNA reads TGCAGCGTTGAATGGGGGGTAAATCAGCCCCAGCATTTT.

This chain links TRBV5-1 with TRBJ2-2; 12 bases are a match to TRBD2. CDR1 and CDR2 (germline): SGHRS, YFSETQ. The length of the CDR3 is 16 residues. After removal of 4 bases from V and 6 bases from J, the junction contained 7 bases not matched to a gene. CDR3 region: CASSTGLAGSAGELFF. CDR3 bases: TGCGCCAGCAGCACCGGACTAGCGGGGTCCGCCGGGGAGCTGTTTTTT. Full variable domain (remainder filled in from reference TRBV5-1 and TRBJ2-2): KAGVTQTPRYLIKTRGQQVTLSCSPISGHRSVSWYQQTPGQGLQFLFEYFSETQRNKGNFPGRFSGRQFSNSRSEMNVSTLELGDSALYLCASSTGLAGSAGELFFGEGSRLTVL.

The chain is built from TRBV30 and TRBJ1-2; D may be TRBD1 (5 bases). Per the germline V gene, CDR1 is GTSNPN and CDR2 is SVGIG (reference sequence). V was pared by 6 bases and J by 4 bases, with 18 bases between. The CDR3 extends over 14 amino acids. The CDR3 spells CACLLRAGLYGYTF. CDR3 coding DNA: TGTGCCTGCCTCCTCCGGGCAGGGCTCTATGGCTACACCTTC.

V gene TRBV28 combines with J gene TRBJ2-7; 10 bases line up with TRBD1. Germline values: CDR1 MDHEN, CDR2 SYDVKM. With V trimmed by 6 bases and J by 4 bases, 6 bases remained unmatched. This CDR3 comprises 14 residues. CDR3 sequence (DNA): TGTGCCAGCAGATCCGGGACAGGGGCGTACGAGCAGTACTTC. Translating it yields CASRSGTGAYEQYF.

This chain uses TRBV5-5 with TRBJ1-5, with D perhaps matching TRBD1 (5 bases). Germline assignment: CDR1 SGHKS and CDR2 YYEKEE (reference sequence). V lost 6 bases and J lost 0, with 19 bases in between. This CDR3 region has 17 residues. The CDR3 region is CASTSGQGLYSNQPQHF. CDR3 coding DNA: TGTGCCAGCACCTCAGGTCAGGGATTATATAGCAATCAGCCCCAGCATTTT.

The chain links TRBV4-2 to TRBJ2-7; 10 bases map to TRBD1. Trimming cost V 5 bases and J 3 bases; bases outside gene matches: 7. The germline gives CDR1 LGHNA, CDR2 YNFKEQ. The CDR3 runs to 15 residues. As DNA, the CDR3 is TGTGCCAGCAGCTCCGGGACAGGGGTCATCTACGAGCAGTACTTC. Its translation is CASSSGTGVIYEQYF.

This rearrangement joins TRBV28 to TRBJ2-7; 7 nucleotides agree with TRBD1. Per germline, CDR1 MDHEN and CDR2 SYDVKM. After removal of 6 bases from V and 0 bases from J, the junction contained 8 bases not matched to a gene. The CDR3 runs to 15 residues. CDR3 in amino acids: CASRTGQFSSYEQYF. In DNA form, the CDR3 reads TGTGCCAGCAGAACGGGACAGTTCAGCTCCTACGAGCAGTACTTC.

This chain links TRBV5-4 with TRBJ2-7; tentatively, D is TRBD2 (7 bases). The germline CDR1 and CDR2 sequences are SGHNT and YYREEE (reference sequence). This CDR3 is 16 amino acids long. The ends were cut back, 4 bases at V and 2 bases at J, with 19 bases in the middle. The CDR3 loop is CASSLGGGRLAYEQYF. The DNA for the CDR3 is TGTGCCAGCAGCCTGGGGGGGGGCCGCCTCGCCTACGAGCAGTACTTC.

The genes are TRBV7-9 and TRBJ1-4; the match to TRBD1 covers 10 bases. This CDR3 is built from 13 residues. Germline loops: CDR1 SEHNR, CDR2 FQNEAQ (reference sequence). J gave up 8 bases and V 6 bases, and 3 bases lay outside the gene matches. The CDR3 loop is CASRGTGVEKLFF. CDR3 in DNA: TGTGCCAGCAGGGGGACAGGGGTGGAAAAACTGTTTTTT.

The CDR3 sequence: CASSRNTGTGWEKLFF. In DNA form, the CDR3 reads TGTGCCAGCAGCCGAAACACCGGGACAGGGTGGGAAAAACTGTTTTTT. The genes are TRBV14 and TRBJ1-4, with 9 bases identical to TRBD1. Germline CDR1 SGHDN, CDR2 FVKESK. The CDR3 totals 16 residues. Unmatched junction bases numbered 11, after V lost 4 bases and J lost 8 bases.

J is TRBJ1-3 and V is TRBV27; TRBD1 agrees at 7 bases. Unmatched junction bases numbered 7, after V lost 6 bases and J lost 2 bases. Germline CDR1 is MNHEY and CDR2 is SMNVEV (reference sequence). This CDR3 is built from 15 residues. CDR3 DNA sequence: TGTGCCAGCAGGTCTAGGGGGCGAACTGGAAACACCATATATTTT. Translating gives CASRSRGRTGNTIYF.

This chain connects TRBV7-8 to TRBJ2-4, with a weak D call TRBD1 (5 bases). V was cut by 5 bases and J by 6 bases, with 20 bases left in between. This CDR3 comprises 16 residues. Germline CDR1 and CDR2: SGHVS and FQNEAQ. CDR3 sequence: CASSPRGMTAGNIQYF. CDR3 coding DNA: TGTGCCAGCAGCCCTAGGGGAATGACAGCAGGAAACATTCAGTACTTC.

The V and J genes are TRBV5-4 and TRBJ1-5; 9 positions agree with TRBD1. Germline V gene lookup returns CDR1 SGHNT and CDR2 YYREEE (reference sequence). This CDR3 spans 15 amino acids. V shed 4 bases, J shed 4 bases, and the junction held 6 bases outside the gene matches. The CDR3 nucleotides are TGTGCCAGCAGCCCAGGGACAGGGCCTAATCAGCCCCAGCATTTT. Translated: CASSPGTGPNQPQHF.

The chain couples TRBV27 to TRBJ2-7; D may be TRBD1 (5 bases). In germline, CDR1 is MNHEY, CDR2 SMNVEV (reference sequence). The ends were cut back, 6 bases at V and 6 bases at J, with 15 bases in the middle. The CDR3 totals 13 residues. CDR3 sequence: CASSRVDTGEQYF. Here the CDR3 DNA reads TGTGCCAGCAGCAGGGTGGACACGGGCGAGCAGTACTTC.

This clone has only a few counts. The V gene is TRBV18, the J gene TRBJ1-3; maybe TRBD1 (6 bases). The CDR3 has 17 residues. V shed 5 bases and J shed 0 bases, with 17 bases lying between them. Germline assignment: CDR1 KGHSH and CDR2 LQKENI. CDR3 residues: CASSITGQEDSGNTIYF. As DNA, the CDR3 is TGTGCCAGCTCAATAACAGGGCAGGAGGACTCTGGAAACACCATATATTTT.

This sequence joins TRBV2 and TRBJ1-5; the match to TRBD1 covers 8 bases. The V segment lost 6 bases and the J segment 2 bases; nucleotides outside the gene matches: 6. Germline V gives CDR1 SNHLY, CDR2 FYNNEI. This CDR3 region has 15 residues. In DNA, the CDR3 is TGTGCCAGCAGGCCGACAGGGGCTCGCAATCAGCCCCAGCATTTT. Protein sequence: CASRPTGARNQPQHF. Complete variable domain (other parts from reference TRBV2 and TRBJ1-5): EPEVTQTPSHQVTQMGQEVILRCVPISNHLYFYWYRQILGQKVEFLVSFYNNEISEKSEIFDDQFSVERPDGSNFTLKIRSTKLEDSAMYFCASRPTGARNQPQHFGDGTRLSIL.

J is TRBJ1-6 and V is TRBV18; a possible D gene is TRBD1 (5 bases). Trimming stripped 6 bases from V and 10 bases from J, with 16 bases between. The germline gives CDR1 KGHSH, CDR2 LQKENI. This CDR3 is built from 14 residues. CDR3 nucleotides: TGTGCCAGCTCCCCGACAGCGGCGGGGTCACCCCTCCACTTT. The encoded protein is CASSPTAAGSPLHF.